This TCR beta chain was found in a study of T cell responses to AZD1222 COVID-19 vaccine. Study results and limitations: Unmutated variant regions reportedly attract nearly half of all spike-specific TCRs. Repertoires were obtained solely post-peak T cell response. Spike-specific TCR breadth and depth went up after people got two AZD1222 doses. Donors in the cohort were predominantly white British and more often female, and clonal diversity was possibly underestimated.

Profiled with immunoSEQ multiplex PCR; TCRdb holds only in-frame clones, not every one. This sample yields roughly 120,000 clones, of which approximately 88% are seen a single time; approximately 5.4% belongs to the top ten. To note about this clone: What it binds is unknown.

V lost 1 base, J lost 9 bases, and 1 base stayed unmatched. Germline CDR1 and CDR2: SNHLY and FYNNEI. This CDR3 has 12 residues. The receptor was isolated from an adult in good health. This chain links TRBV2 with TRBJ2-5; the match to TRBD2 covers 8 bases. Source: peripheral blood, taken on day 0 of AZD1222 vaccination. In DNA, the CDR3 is TGTGCCAGCAGTGAAGTAGCGGGACCCCAGTACTTC. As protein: CASSEVAGPQYF.